A selection of T cell receptor beta chains follows, all from one sample in a study of T cell responses to AZD1222 COVID-19 vaccine. TCRdb's table, derived via immunoSEQ multiplex PCR, lists solely in-frame clones and lacks some. The data hold roughly 150,000 clones, with 80% to 90% observed a single time. Material: peripheral blood, obtained on day 0 of AZD1222 vaccination. The receptor set was obtained from an adult in good health. Each CDR3 is given with its conserved first and last residue. The D gene is left open where the match is weak. Where a row states a size, it is once, few, many or the class of an expanded clone; other rows omit it.

D gene	V gene	J gene	clone size	CDR3 DNA	CDR3 protein
TRBD1	TRBV19	TRBJ2-5	once	TGTGCCAGTAGCCTCACTACCACTTGGAAGACAGGGCAAGAGACCCAGTACTTC	CASSLTTTWKTGQETQYF
-	TRBV29-1	TRBJ1-5	-	TGCAGCGTGGTACAGGGAAGGGACCAGCCCCAGCATTTT	CSVVQGRDQPQHF
-	TRBV6-4	TRBJ1-1	-	TGTGCCAGCAGTGACTCAGGAGGTGGGCAGGTGACTGAAGCTTTCTTT	CASSDSGGGQVTEAFF
-	TRBV9	TRBJ2-5	-	TGTGCCAGCAGCGCCAGACCAGGCGGGGAGACCCAGTACTTC	CASSARPGGETQYF
TRBD1	TRBV18	TRBJ2-4	-	TGTGCCAGCTCATCCTCCGGGACAGGGGTAAACATTCAGTACTTC	CASSSSGTGVNIQYF
TRBD1	TRBV2	TRBJ1-5	-	TGTGCCAGCAGTTTCCTAACAGGGGGAGTACAGCATTTT	CASSFLTGGVQHF
TRBD2	TRBV9	TRBJ2-1	few	TGTGCCAGCAGCGTAGGAGCGGGAGGCTACAATGAGCAGTTCTTC	CASSVGAGGYNEQFF
-	TRBV5-5	TRBJ2-1	-	TGTGCCAGCAGCTTGTGGGACACCTCCTACAATGAGCAGTTCTTC	CASSLWDTSYNEQFF
-	TRBV7-6	TRBJ1-6	-	TGTGCCAGCAGCTTAGTGGGGGGCGCCAATTCACCCCTCCACTTT	CASSLVGGANSPLHF
-	TRBV12-3/TRBV12-4	TRBJ2-2	-	TGTGCCAGCACCTACAGGGCCGGGGAGCTGTTTTTT	CASTYRAGELFF
TRBD2	TRBV6-1	TRBJ2-3	-	TGTGCCAGCAGTTTTAGCGGGTCTAGCACAGATACGCAGTATTTT	CASSFSGSSTDTQYF
-	TRBV7-9	TRBJ1-4	-	TGTGCCAGCAGCTCCAAGGGCCGGGGCCTGCTAATAGAAAAACTGTTTTTT	CASSSKGRGLLIEKLFF
-	TRBV5-1	TRBJ2-7	once	TGCGCCAGCAGCATGCTACAAGGCCCCTACGAGCAGTACTTC	CASSMLQGPYEQYF
-	TRBV3-1/TRBV3-2	TRBJ2-3	-	TGTGCCAGCAGCCAAGGTGGATGCACAGATACGCAGTATTTT	CASSQGGCTDTQYF
-	TRBV6-2/TRBV6-3	TRBJ1-1	-	TGTGCCAGCAGTTACTCCGGACGCCCGCGGAACACTGAAGCTTTCTTT	CASSYSGRPRNTEAFF
-	TRBV7-2	TRBJ2-7	-	TGTGCCAGCAGCCCCGGCGGGACACGTCAGACCTACGAGCAGTACTTC	CASSPGGTRQTYEQYF
-	TRBV7-2	TRBJ1-5	-	TGTGCCAGCAGCTTAGGGTCAGGGGTTAGCAATCAGCCCCAGCATTTT	CASSLGSGVSNQPQHF
-	TRBV4-1	TRBJ1-5	-	TGCGCCAGCAGCCCATATTTGACGGATCAGCCCCAGCATTTT	CASSPYLTDQPQHF
-	TRBV7-2	TRBJ2-3	-	TGTGCCAGCAGCTTAGGGGAGCAGAGTACGCAGTATTTT	CASSLGEQSTQYF
-	TRBV2	TRBJ2-3	once	TGTGCCAGCAGTGAAGGTCTGGGAGGTACGCAGTATTTT	CASSEGLGGTQYF
TRBD2	TRBV7-2	TRBJ2-7	-	TGTGCCAGCAGCTTAGCGGGAGGGCCCTACGAGCAGTACTTC	CASSLAGGPYEQYF
-	TRBV20-1	TRBJ2-5	-	TGCAGTGCCCGGACCGGGGAGACCCAGTACTTC	CSARTGETQYF
-	TRBV2	TRBJ2-5	-	TGTGCCAGCAGTGATGGGCGGGATATCGAGACCCAGTACTTC	CASSDGRDIETQYF
-	TRBV11-1	TRBJ2-7	-	TGTGCCAGCAGCTTACAACGGAGTGCGTACGAGCAGTACTTC	CASSLQRSAYEQYF
TRBD1	TRBV28	TRBJ2-7	-	TGTGCCAGCAGTTTATCAGGGGGAAGGTACGAGCAGTACTTC	CASSLSGGRYEQYF
TRBD1	TRBV7-9	TRBJ1-2	-	TGTGCCAGCGGAGATGGGGACAGGGCCTATGGCTACACCTTC	CASGDGDRAYGYTF
TRBD1	TRBV5-1	TRBJ2-5	-	TGCGCCAGCAGCCTCGGACAGGGAAATATCCAAGAGACCCAGTACTTC	CASSLGQGNIQETQYF
TRBD2	TRBV7-8	TRBJ2-2	-	TGTGCCAGCAGCTTAGGGGGCGGGAGAGATTCGGGGGAGCTGTTTTTT	CASSLGGGRDSGELFF